This T cell receptor (beta chain) was sequenced in a study of T cell repertoires in cytomegalovirus infection. Study-level information: It can be stated that public TCR beta signatures indicated CMV infection as well as a matching HLA type.

TCRdb analysed the reads with MiXCR anew, one entry per CDR3 protein. This sample has roughly 760,000 distinct CDR3 sequences, with about a third found just once. There are 14 residues in the CDR3. Losses at the gene ends were 6 bases for V and 1 base for J; bases not matched to a gene: 4. Germline CDR1 and CDR2: SQVTM and ANQGSEA. The V gene is TRBV29-1, the J gene TRBJ2-3; 10 bases are a match to TRBD2. Material: PBMCs. This sequence originates from a human donor in good health (CMV status not recorded). Some clones in this sample may be carry-over from other donors' samples. This chain's CDR3 is CSVSGGAGTDTQYF. CDR3 bases: TGCAGCGTGAGCGGGGGGGCCGGCACAGATACGCAGTATTTT.